A selection of T cell receptor beta chains follows, all from one sample in a study of shared clonotypes between healthy human individuals. Repertoires were generated with immunoSEQ multiplex PCR, while TCRdb's copy carries only in-frame clones and drops some. The table includes more than 400,000 clones, about 78% detected once. The sample consisted of PBMCs. The receptors were sampled from a woman aged 40 to 55 in good health. Some clones in this sample may be carry-over from other donors' samples. CDR3s include the opening cysteine and the closing phenylalanine or tryptophan. A D gene is named only where the DNA matches it firmly. For some rows the clone size is stated as once, few or many, or as a class when expanded; others skip it.

>TRBD2|few|TRBJ2-5|14|TRBV27
CASSLTSGPGTQYF
TGTGCCAGCAGCTTGACTAGCGGGCCCGGGACCCAGTACTTC
>TRBD2|.|TRBJ2-1|15|TRBV6-1
CASRRLADEYNEQFF
TGTGCCAGCAGGAGACTAGCGGACGAATACAATGAGCAGTTCTTC
>TRBD1|.|TRBJ1-5|15|TRBV28
CASSKTGRLGQPQHF
TGTGCCAGCAGCAAGACAGGGCGACTAGGGCAGCCCCAGCATTTT
>.|.|TRBJ2-2|16|TRBV5-6
CASSSGVGALTGELFF
TGTGCCAGCAGCTCCGGGGTCGGGGCCCTCACCGGGGAGCTGTTTTTT
>.|.|TRBJ2-1|12|TRBV29-1
CSVDWAYNEQFF
TGCAGCGTTGACTGGGCCTACAATGAGCAGTTCTTC
>.|.|TRBJ2-5|13|TRBV18
CASSPGFGETQYF
TGTGCCAGCTCACCAGGGTTTGGAGAGACCCAGTACTTC
>.|.|TRBJ1-2|12|TRBV28
CASRGRKYGYTF
TGTGCCTCCCGGGGGAGGAAATATGGCTACACCTTC
>.|.|TRBJ2-7|13|TRBV5-4
CASSRDFTYEQYF
TGTGCCAGCAGCCGGGACTTTACCTACGAGCAGTACTTC
>.|.|TRBJ1-1|13|TRBV6-1
CASSANRYTEAFF
TGTGCCAGCAGCGCTAACAGGTACACTGAAGCTTTCTTT
>.|few|TRBJ1-5|15|TRBV5-6
CASSLGFGSNQPQHF
TGTGCCAGCAGCTTGGGTTTTGGGAGCAATCAGCCCCAGCATTTT
>.|few|TRBJ2-7|15|TRBV5-4
CASSLARDSSYEQYF
TGTGCCAGCAGCTTGGCCCGAGACAGCTCCTACGAGCAGTACTTC
>.|.|TRBJ2-7|13|TRBV28
CATNIGASYEQYF
TGTGCCACCAACATCGGAGCTTCGTACGAGCAGTACTTC
>.|.|TRBJ2-7|9|TRBV2
CASSSPLSF
TGTGCCAGCAGTTCCCCCCTCTCCTTC
>.|.|TRBJ1-2|13|TRBV28
CAIRVGGDYGYTF
TGTGCCATCCGGGTCGGGGGGGACTATGGCTACACCTTC
>.|many|TRBJ1-5|11|TRBV28
CASSSGQPQHF
TGTGCCAGCAGTTCAGGGCAGCCCCAGCATTTT
>TRBD1|.|TRBJ1-5|14|TRBV28
CASSSGQGDQPQHF
TGTGCCAGCAGTAGCGGACAGGGGGATCAGCCCCAGCATTTT
>TRBD1|once|TRBJ2-7|15|TRBV11-2
CASSLTGTGDYEQYF
TGTGCCAGCAGCCTCACCGGGACAGGGGACTACGAGCAGTACTTC
>.|once|TRBJ2-7|16|TRBV19
CASSDTSGWPSYEQYF
TGTGCCAGTAGTGACACCTCGGGGTGGCCCTCCTACGAGCAGTACTTC
>.|few|TRBJ1-3|15|TRBV2
CASTPGGLAGNTIYF
TGTGCCAGCACCCCGGGGGGACTGGCTGGAAACACCATATATTTT
>.|.|TRBJ1-2|14|TRBV19
CASSLGGGYYGYTF
TGTGCCAGTAGCCTCGGGGGGGGATACTATGGCTACACCTTC
>.|.|TRBJ1-4|15|TRBV15
CATSRDVTDNEKLFF
TGTGCCACCAGCAGAGATGTGACAGATAATGAAAAACTGTTTTTT
>.|many|TRBJ2-7|13|TRBV2
CASSDGSSYEQYF
TGTGCCAGCAGTGACGGGAGCTCCTACGAGCAGTACTTC
>.|.|TRBJ1-2|15|TRBV18
CASSPRASPSDGYTF
TGTGCCAGCTCACCAAGGGCTTCACCCTCCGATGGCTACACCTTC
>.|.|TRBJ1-6|12|TRBV28
CASSFVDSPLHF
TGTGCCAGCAGTTTTGTGGATTCACCCCTCCACTTT
>TRBD2|.|TRBJ2-1|16|TRBV5-4
CASSLSPGLAGGEQFF
TGTGCCAGCAGCTTATCCCCGGGACTAGCGGGCGGTGAGCAGTTCTTC
>TRBD2|.|TRBJ2-2|18|TRBV19
CASSLGTSGSWGTGELFF
TGTGCCAGTAGTCTCGGGACTAGCGGGAGTTGGGGCACCGGGGAGCTGTTTTTT
>.|.|TRBJ1-5|13|TRBV28
CASTQGLGQPQHF
TGTGCCAGCACTCAGGGTCTGGGTCAGCCCCAGCATTTT
>.|.|TRBJ2-6|19|TRBV5-4
CASSLGGRLAGSGANVLTF
TGTGCCAGCAGCTTGGGAGGGAGACTCGCTGGCTCTGGGGCCAACGTCCTGACTTTC
>.|.|TRBJ2-5|11|TRBV2
CASQLQETQYF
TGTGCCAGCCAGCTACAAGAGACCCAGTACTTC
>TRBD2|few|TRBJ2-1|18|TRBV7-2
CASSMGLAGLAGYNEQFF
TGTGCCAGCAGCATGGGACTAGCGGGACTAGCGGGGTACAATGAGCAGTTCTTC
>.|.|TRBJ2-5|13|TRBV5-6
CASRYGQQETQYF
TGTGCCAGCAGATACGGACAGCAAGAGACCCAGTACTTC
>TRBD2|once|TRBJ2-3|15|TRBV29-1
CSVRTSGRAGDTQYF
TGCAGCGTCCGGACTAGCGGGAGGGCCGGGGATACGCAGTATTTT
>.|.|TRBJ2-3|14|TRBV15
CATSRAQRADTQYF
TGTGCCACCAGCAGAGCACAGAGGGCAGATACGCAGTATTTT
>TRBD1|.|TRBJ2-7|16|TRBV4-2
CASSQDLRQGAYEQYF
TGTGCCAGCAGCCAAGATCTGAGACAGGGGGCTTACGAGCAGTACTTC
>.|.|TRBJ2-3|14|TRBV10-3
CAISGGISTDTQYF
TGTGCCATCAGTGGGGGCATTAGCACAGATACGCAGTATTTT
>TRBD1|.|TRBJ1-6|18|TRBV28
CASSLRLSAGGGESPLHF
TGTGCCAGCAGTTTACGGCTTTCGGCAGGGGGCGGCGAGTCACCCCTCCACTTT
>TRBD1|.|TRBJ1-1|13|TRBV10-3
CAISEGTGNGAFF
TGTGCCATCAGTGAGGGGACAGGGAACGGCGCTTTCTTT
>.|once|TRBJ1-4|14|TRBV30
CAWKGETTNEKLFF
TGTGCCTGGAAGGGGGAGACAACTAATGAAAAACTGTTTTTT